Listed below are T cell receptor beta chains from one sample, sequenced in a study of blood T cells in healthy people across ages. A single record per CDR3 protein comes from TCRdb applying MiXCR to the 5' RACE reads. The table lists 600,000 to 900,000 distinct CDR3 sequences, more than 25% of them singletons, with approximately 2.9% in the top ten. These sequences were also reported in another study, on T cells of mothers and their children.

Sequencing was done on a sample of blood. All receptors derive from a boy aged 5 to 17 in good health. Both conserved end residues are part of each CDR3. Fields, in order: clone size, J gene, D gene, V gene, CDR3 protein, CDR3 DNA. D genes are given only for firm matches. Clone size appears in some rows only: once, few, many, or a class for an expanded clone.

>few|TRBJ2-7|TRBD2|TRBV20-1
CSARDALAGANYEQYF
TGCAGTGCTAGAGATGCCCTAGCGGGGGCCAACTACGAGCAGTACTTC
>few|TRBJ1-1|.|TRBV6-5
CASSREPDRYTEAFF
TGTGCCAGCAGTCGCGAACCGGACAGATACACTGAAGCTTTCTTT
>.|TRBJ2-5|TRBD2|TRBV5-1
CASSTPTGGEETQYF
TGCGCCAGCAGCACACCGACGGGGGGGGAAGAGACCCAGTACTTC
>few|TRBJ2-2|.|TRBV7-2
CASSPRPFTGELFF
TGTGCCAGCAGCCCACGACCCTTCACCGGGGAGCTGTTTTTT
>.|TRBJ2-1|TRBD2|TRBV20-1
CSANTAGGSSTTYNEQFF
TGCAGTGCTAATACCGCGGGGGGCTCCTCAACTACCTACAATGAGCAGTTCTTC
>.|TRBJ1-6|.|TRBV7-9
CASSSDNSPLHF
TGTGCCTCCTCCAGCGATAATTCACCCCTCCACTTT
>.|TRBJ2-1|.|TRBV6-5
CASSRGISEQFF
TGTGCCAGCAGTCGTGGGATCAGCGAGCAGTTCTTC
>few|TRBJ1-2|.|TRBV19
CASSIEGAQLNYGYTF
TGTGCCAGTAGTATTGAGGGAGCCCAACTCAACTATGGCTACACCTTC
>.|TRBJ1-4|TRBD1|TRBV7-9
CASSRLGTGLEELFF
TGTGCCAGCAGCCGCCTTGGGACAGGACTTGAAGAACTGTTTTTT
>.|TRBJ2-7|.|TRBV7-9
CASSQHQTVVQSPYEQYF
TGTGCCAGCAGCCAGCATCAAACGGTTGTGCAGTCCCCCTACGAGCAGTACTTC
>.|TRBJ2-5|TRBD1|TRBV6-2/TRBV6-3
CASSYSRDRGFEETQYF
TGTGCCAGCAGTTACTCCCGGGACAGGGGGTTTGAAGAGACCCAGTACTTC
>.|TRBJ1-3|.|TRBV12-3/TRBV12-4
CASSLISGNTIYF
TGTGCCAGCAGTTTAATCTCTGGAAACACCATATATTTT
>.|TRBJ2-7|.|TRBV4-3
CASSQGRGRYEQYF
TGCGCCAGCAGCCAAGGGCGGGGGCGGTACGAGCAGTACTTC
>.|TRBJ2-7|TRBD2|TRBV20-1
CSARDGGGYSYEQYF
TGCAGTGCTAGAGATGGCGGGGGGTACTCCTACGAGCAGTACTTC
>few|TRBJ2-1|TRBD2|TRBV6-5
CASTPQGRGGINEQFF
TGTGCCAGCACCCCTCAAGGGCGGGGGGGCATCAATGAGCAGTTCTTC
>.|TRBJ1-4|.|TRBV10-2
CASTGIANEKLFF
TGCGCCAGCACGGGGATAGCTAATGAAAAACTGTTTTTT
>.|TRBJ2-7|.|TRBV14
CASSQVPEDTYEQYF
TGTGCCAGCAGCCAAGTGCCAGAGGATACCTACGAGCAGTACTTC
>few|TRBJ2-2|TRBD2|TRBV11-3
CASSPNLGRGSHTGELFF
TGTGCCAGCAGCCCAAATCTAGGGCGGGGGTCTCACACCGGGGAGCTGTTTTTT
>few|TRBJ1-4|.|TRBV4-3
CASSQDIATNEKLFF
TGCGCCAGCAGCCAAGATATCGCAACTAATGAAAAACTGTTTTTT
>.|TRBJ2-1|TRBD2|TRBV3-1
CASSVLAGGRFNEQFF
TGTGCCAGCAGTGTCCTAGCGGGGGGAAGGTTCAATGAGCAGTTCTTC
>.|TRBJ2-7|.|TRBV3-1
CASSQYTKVPEQYF
TGTGCCAGCAGCCAATATACCAAGGTCCCCGAGCAGTACTTC
>few|TRBJ2-7|.|TRBV30
CAWEPPGRREQYF
TGTGCCTGGGAGCCGCCGGGGCGACGGGAGCAGTACTTC
>.|TRBJ1-4|.|TRBV30
CAWSVLSSTLNEKLFF
TGTGCCTGGAGTGTACTGAGCAGCACCTTGAATGAAAAACTGTTTTTT
>.|TRBJ2-5|TRBD1|TRBV11-1
CASSLPEGAGWTQYF
TGTGCCAGCAGCTTACCAGAGGGGGCTGGATGGACCCAGTACTTC
>.|TRBJ1-2|TRBD1|TRBV7-9
CASSLTGQGQGGYGYTF
TGTGCCAGCAGCTTAACGGGACAGGGCCAGGGCGGATATGGCTACACCTTC
>few|TRBJ2-1|.|TRBV4-1
CASSQVKESYNEQFF
TGCGCCAGCAGCCAAGTGAAGGAGTCCTACAATGAGCAGTTCTTC
>.|TRBJ2-3|.|TRBV5-4
CASSLGGRRTDTQYF
TGTGCCAGCAGCTTGGGGGGTCGTCGCACAGATACGCAGTATTTT
>.|TRBJ1-6|TRBD1|TRBV28
CASSMGTGPSPLHF
TGTGCCAGCAGTATGGGGACAGGGCCCTCACCCCTCCACTTT
>.|TRBJ1-4|.|TRBV7-9
CASSLGGKVEKLFF
TGTGCCAGCAGCTTAGGAGGGAAGGTTGAAAAACTGTTTTTT
>few|TRBJ2-5|TRBD2|TRBV6-6
CASSSLAYQETRYF
TGTGCCAGCAGCTCACTAGCGTACCAAGAGACCCGGTACTTC
>.|TRBJ2-4|.|TRBV5-1
CASSTRDSSKNIQYF
TGCGCCAGCAGCACGCGGGACAGCTCCAAAAACATTCAGTACTTC
>few|TRBJ1-4|.|TRBV7-2
CASSLRSGNANEKLFF
TGTGCCAGCAGCTTACGGTCCGGGAACGCTAATGAAAAACTGTTTTTT
>.|TRBJ2-7|TRBD1|TRBV6-2/TRBV6-3
CASSYSDRALYEQYF
TGTGCCAGCAGTTACTCCGACAGGGCTCTATACGAGCAGTACTTC
>few|TRBJ2-3|TRBD2|TRBV2
CASSDRLAGGSGDTQYF
TGTGCCAGCAGTGATAGGCTAGCGGGGGGATCCGGGGATACGCAGTATTTT
>few|TRBJ1-1|TRBD1|TRBV5-1
CASSRGGQGNTEAFF
TGCGCCAGCAGCCGGGGGGGACAGGGGAACACTGAAGCTTTCTTT
>.|TRBJ2-1|TRBD2|TRBV10-3
CAIMSGEHDEQFF
TGTGCCATCATGAGCGGGGAGCACGATGAGCAGTTCTTC
>few|TRBJ2-5|TRBD1|TRBV5-1
CASSLGQGLEETQYF
TGCGCCAGCAGCCTCGGACAGGGCCTCGAGGAGACCCAGTACTTC
>.|TRBJ2-1|.|TRBV5-1
CASSLLEGYNEQFF
TGCGCCAGCAGCTTGCTGGAGGGCTACAATGAGCAGTTCTTC
>.|TRBJ2-3|.|TRBV6-2/TRBV6-3
CGARGPSDTQYF
TGTGGGGCCCGGGGGCCGTCAGATACGCAGTATTTT
>.|TRBJ2-7|TRBD1|TRBV4-1
CASSQDPRQGYEQYF
TGCGCCAGCAGCCAAGATCCGAGACAGGGGTACGAGCAGTACTTC
>.|TRBJ2-5|.|TRBV20-1
CSARGWEERETQYF
TGCAGTGCTAGAGGGTGGGAAGAGCGAGAGACCCAGTACTTC
>.|TRBJ2-1|TRBD1|TRBV28
CASRGKRTGLNNEQFF
TGTGCCAGCAGAGGAAAGCGGACAGGCCTCAACAATGAGCAGTTCTTC
>few|TRBJ1-5|.|TRBV7-2
CASSLDMDQPQHF
TGTGCCAGCAGCTTAGATATGGATCAGCCCCAGCATTTT
>.|TRBJ1-5|.|TRBV3-1
CASSQDGQPQHF
TGCGCCAGCAGCCAAGATGGACAGCCCCAGCATTTT
>.|TRBJ2-3|.|TRBV12-3/TRBV12-4
CASSLPGRGHTDTQYF
TGTGCCAGCAGTTTACCGGGGAGGGGACACACAGATACGCAGTATTTT
>few|TRBJ2-7|.|TRBV4-1
CASSQAGDYEQYF
TGCGCCAGCAGCCAAGCAGGGGATTACGAGCAGTACTTC
>.|TRBJ2-5|TRBD1|TRBV30
CAWRTGGTQYF
TGTGCCTGGCGGACAGGAGGGACCCAGTACTTC
>once|TRBJ2-7|.|TRBV5-1
CASSLGVIPFFHEQYF
TGCGCCAGCAGCTTGGGAGTCATCCCATTCTTCCACGAGCAGTACTTC
>once|TRBJ2-3|.|TRBV5-1
CASSAGTGMGTDTQYF
TGCGCCAGCAGCGCCGGAACGGGGATGGGTACAGATACGCAGTATTTT
>.|TRBJ2-3|.|TRBV29-1
CSVGRLRTDTQYF
TGCAGCGTTGGCAGACTCCGCACAGATACGCAGTATTTT
>.|TRBJ2-7|TRBD1|TRBV7-6
CACSLDWDREDSYEQYF
TGTGCCTGCAGCTTAGATTGGGACAGGGAGGACTCCTACGAGCAGTACTTC
>few|TRBJ2-5|.|TRBV28
CASRLPGVAQYF
TGTGCCAGCAGACTCCCCGGGGTGGCCCAGTACTTC
>few|TRBJ2-1|.|TRBV7-3
CASSPGLGTAYNEQFF
TGTGCCAGCAGCCCAGGCCTAGGAACAGCCTACAATGAGCAGTTCTTC
>few|TRBJ2-5|TRBD1|TRBV2
CASSERDRGTQYF
TGTGCCAGCAGTGAACGGGACAGGGGGACCCAGTACTTC
>.|TRBJ1-2|TRBD1|TRBV20-1
CSARPRDRGGYGYTF
TGCAGTGCTAGACCCAGGGACAGGGGAGGGTATGGCTACACCTTC